The next 6 T cell receptor beta chains were all read from a single sample in a study of identical twins (dated by TCRdb to the mid-2010s). Libraries were made using 5' RACE. The sequencer was an Illumina HiSeq 2000. TCRdb reworked the public reads: Q25 trimming with fastp, MiXCR clone assembly, productive beta chains retained. Merged by CDR3 protein, the rows form single entries marked with the most common genes and DNA. Present in this sample are more than 200,000 distinct CDR3 sequences, over 11% of which were seen just once. The top ten constitute approximately 10% of the sample. Sequencing was carried out using memory (CD45RO+) T cells sorted from blood. The cell subset or site label, as the study defines it: CD45RO+ enriched T cells. These receptors originate from a woman between 18 and 30 years old in good health.

The chain carries TRBV6-1 and TRBJ2-3; 7 bases match TRBD2. The CDR3 has 16 amino acids. CDR1 and CDR2 (germline): MNHNS, SASEGT. With V trimmed by 7 bases and J by 5 bases, 15 bases remained unmatched. CDR3 sequence reads: CASTPSGPGLGDTQYF. The CDR3 region has the DNA TGTGCCAGCACCCCTAGCGGTCCCGGACTAGGAGATACGCAGTATTTT.

V is TRBV29-1 and J is TRBJ2-1, with D maybe TRBD2 (6 bases). From germline, CDR1 is SQVTM and CDR2 ANQGSEA. The CDR3 is 14 amino acids. V lost 3 bases, J lost 0 bases, and 9 bases lay in between. The CDR3 here is CSVDGGSSYNEQFF. CDR3 sequence (DNA): TGCAGCGTTGATGGGGGGAGCTCCTACAATGAGCAGTTCTTC.

This clonotype was seen more than once but under ten times. V is TRBV5-1 and J is TRBJ2-1, with D perhaps matching TRBD1 (5 bases). The CDR3 spans 14 residues. V dropped 0 bases and J dropped 7 bases, with 11 bases sitting between them. Germline CDR1 reads SGHRS; CDR2 reads YFSETQ. In DNA, the CDR3 is TGCGCCAGCAGCTTGGGGGCCCCAGGGAATGAGCAGTTCTTC. Translated, it gives CASSLGAPGNEQFF.

V usage is TRBV4-3 and J usage is TRBJ2-5, with D possibly matching TRBD2 (5 bases). The V end was cut by 4 bases, the J end by 2 bases, with 8 bases between. Germline loops: CDR1 LGHNA, CDR2 YSLEER. CDR3 length equals 13 residues. CDR3 sequence reads: CASSRGLQETQYF. The CDR3 DNA sequence: TGCGCCAGCAGCCGAGGACTTCAAGAGACCCAGTACTTC.

Remarks on this clonotype: The junction departs from the called germline gene at one end, perhaps through a read error. This chain uses TRBV12-3 or TRBV12-4 with TRBJ2-1; D tentatively reads TRBD1 or TRBD2 (5 bases each). CDR3 length equals 12 residues. The CDR3 loop is CASGRDAAQRVF. The CDR3, as DNA: TGTGCCAGCGGCCGGGACGCCGCTCAAAGGGTCTTC.

The chain uses TRBV5-8 and TRBJ1-5; D may be TRBD1 (5 bases). Germline lookup yields CDR1 SGHTS and CDR2 YDEGEE. The CDR3 has 15 amino acids. V was pared by 2 bases and J by 3 bases, with 12 bases between. The CDR3 protein is CASSFGTGPNQPQHF. The CDR3 region has the DNA TGTGCCAGCAGCTTTGGGACGGGACCCAATCAGCCCCAGCATTTT.